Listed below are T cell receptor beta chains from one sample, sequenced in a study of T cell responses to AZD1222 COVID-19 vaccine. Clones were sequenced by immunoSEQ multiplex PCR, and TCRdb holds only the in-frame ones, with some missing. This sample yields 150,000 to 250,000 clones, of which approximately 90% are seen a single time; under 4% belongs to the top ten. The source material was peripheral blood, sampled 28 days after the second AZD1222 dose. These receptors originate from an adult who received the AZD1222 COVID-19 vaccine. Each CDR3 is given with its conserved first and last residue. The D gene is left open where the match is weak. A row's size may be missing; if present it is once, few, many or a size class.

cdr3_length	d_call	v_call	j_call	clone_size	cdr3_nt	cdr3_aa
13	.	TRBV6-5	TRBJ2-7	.	TGTGCCAGCACTCACCTGAGCTCCTACGAGCAGTACTTC	CASTHLSSYEQYF
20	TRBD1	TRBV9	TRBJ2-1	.	TGTGCCAGCAGCCCATTATCTGGGACAGGGTATGCGAGCTCCTACAATGAGCAGTTCTTC	CASSPLSGTGYASSYNEQFF
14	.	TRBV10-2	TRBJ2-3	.	TGCGCCAGCAAAGAAGCGCTTCGCACAGATACGCAGTATTTT	CASKEALRTDTQYF
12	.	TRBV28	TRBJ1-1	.	TGTGCCAGCAGTTTAAAGGTCACTGAAGCTTTCTTT	CASSLKVTEAFF
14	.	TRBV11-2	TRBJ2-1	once	TGTGCCAGCAGCACCGGGACTCTGGGCAATGAGCAGTTCTTC	CASSTGTLGNEQFF
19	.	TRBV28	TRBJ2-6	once	TGTGCCAGCAGGTCCCCCGGGACACCAACCTTAGGGGGGGCCAACGTCCTGACTTTC	CASRSPGTPTLGGANVLTF
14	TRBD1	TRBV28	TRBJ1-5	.	TGTGCCAGCAGTTCAACAGGGGGAAACCAGCCCCAGCATTTT	CASSSTGGNQPQHF
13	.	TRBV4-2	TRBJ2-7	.	TGTGCCAGCAGCCAAGAGAGCTCCTACGAGCAGTACTTC	CASSQESSYEQYF
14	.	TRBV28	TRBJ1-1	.	TGTGCCAGCAGTCGTCAGGAGGTGGCGACTGAAGCTTTCTTT	CASSRQEVATEAFF
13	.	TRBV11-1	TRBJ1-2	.	TGTGCCAGCAGCTCCCTCCCTAACTATGGCTACACCTTC	CASSSLPNYGYTF